The 9 T cell receptor beta chains reported below all come from one sample, sequenced in a study of control samples from healthy donors and cancer patients. Here immunoSEQ multiplex PCR was the method, and the copy in TCRdb shows in-frame clones only, minus some. The sample has about 170,000 clones; 75% to 95% are singletons. Input material: blood. The receptors were sampled from a middle-aged woman in good health.

The genes are TRBV7-9 and TRBJ1-2; 11 bases are a match to TRBD1. Germline CDR1 reads SEHNR; CDR2 reads FQNEAQ (reference sequence). The CDR3 consists of 14 residues. V lost 5 bases, J lost 8 bases, and 7 bases stayed unmatched. The DNA for the CDR3 is TGTGCCAGCAGCGGACAGGGGGCAGGGGAAGGCTACACCTTC. Its translation: CASSGQGAGEGYTF.

The chain employs TRBV28 and TRBJ2-7; 8 bases fit TRBD2. The V segment lost 3 bases and the J segment 2 bases; nucleotides outside the gene matches: 3. Germline CDR1 is MDHEN and CDR2 is SYDVKM. This CDR3 comprises 14 residues. The CDR3 DNA follows: TGTGCCAGCAGTTTTAGCGGGACTGCCTACGAGCAGTACTTC. This encodes CASSFSGTAYEQYF.

The CDR3 coding sequence is TGTGCCAGCAGTCCCCAGGGGATGGGTCAGCCCCAGCATTTT. This codes for CASSPQGMGQPQHF. The rearrangement joins TRBV2 to TRBJ1-5; tentatively, D is TRBD1 (6 bases). CDR3 length equals 14 residues. CDR1 and CDR2 from the germline V gene are SNHLY and FYNNEI. V shed 5 bases and J shed 6 bases, with 14 bases lying between them.

Here the CDR3 reads CASSSSRGLTGPQHF. The CDR3 DNA sequence: TGTGCCAGTAGTAGCTCACGAGGGTTAACTGGTCCCCAGCATTTT. The chain has TRBV19 and TRBJ1-5, with D unclear. Germline lookup yields CDR1 LNHDA and CDR2 SQIVND (reference sequence). The CDR3 covers 15 residues. Trimming cost V 4 bases and J 10 bases, with 20 bases left between them.

V usage is TRBV29-1 and J usage is TRBJ2-7; TRBD1 agrees at 7 bases. Germline V lookup: CDR1 SQVTM, CDR2 ANQGSEA. J lost 2 bases, V lost 6 bases, and 7 bases had no gene match. The CDR3 covers 13 residues. CDR3 amino acids: CSVTGTATYEQYF. In DNA, the CDR3 is TGCAGCGTCACCGGGACAGCGACCTACGAGCAGTACTTC.

The table lists this clone with a few counts. The J gene is TRBJ2-3, the V gene TRBV27; D unclear. The V gene's germline CDR1 is MNHEY and CDR2 SMNVEV (reference sequence). The CDR3 has 13 amino acids. The germline V and J ends were trimmed by 1 base and 5 bases, with 7 bases remaining between them. The DNA of the CDR3 is TGTGCCAGCAGTTTATTGGGTGGAGATACGCAGTATTTT. This encodes CASSLLGGDTQYF.

The rearrangement joins TRBV5-6 to TRBJ2-6; no definite D call. Trimming took off 4 bases at V and 1 base at J, with 18 bases between the two ends. Germline CDR1 and CDR2: SGHDT and YYEEEE. The CDR3 is made up of 18 amino acids. In nucleotides, the CDR3 is TGTGCCAGCAGCGCCTACGTCCCCTCTCTATCTGGGGCCAACGTCCTGACTTTC. It codes for CASSAYVPSLSGANVLTF.

This clone appeared once. The chain couples TRBV6-5 to TRBJ1-2; 8 positions match TRBD1. V lost 7 bases, J lost 2 bases, and 6 bases stayed unmatched. The CDR3 loop spans 14 amino acids. The V gene's germline CDR1 is MNHEY and CDR2 SVGAGI. Here the CDR3 reads CASTIQGGNYGYTF. Here the CDR3 DNA reads TGTGCCAGCACCATACAGGGGGGCAACTATGGCTACACCTTC.

The chain links TRBV6-5 to TRBJ2-3; tentatively, D is TRBD2 (7 bases). Trimming removed 10 bases at V and 1 base at J, with 12 bases between. The CDR3 runs to 13 residues. Per the germline V gene, CDR1 is MNHEY and CDR2 is SVGAGI. The CDR3 reads CATGGLGTDTQYF. DNA of the CDR3: TGTGCCACCGGGGGGCTGGGCACAGATACGCAGTATTTT.